This TCR beta chain was captured by sequencing in a study of T cell repertoires in cytomegalovirus infection. Study in general: Use of recently identified HLA-C-restricted and well-studied HLA-B-restricted CMV epitopes was part of the study. TCR beta signatures that were public indicated CMV infection and matching HLA type. Study-wide findings and caveats: Cumulative frequency (of public TCR beta family members) identified carriers of CMV plus the relevant HLA.

The CDR3 contains 11 residues. The germline V gene encodes CDR1 MNHNS and CDR2 SASEGT. Worth noting for this clonotype: Its antigen is undetermined. The junction does not match germline at one end; this may be a read error.

TCRdb independently ran MiXCR on the reads; one entry per CDR3 protein. The table lists approximately 600,000 distinct CDR3 sequences, 40% of them singletons. This chain joins TRBV6-1 and TRBJ2-7; the D call may be TRBD1 or TRBD2 (5 bases each). The material was cultured PBMCs, obtained from culture after CMV antigen stimulation. This clonotype originated in a human donor in good health (CMV status not recorded). Some clones in this sample may be carry-over from other donors' samples. CDR3 nucleotides: TGTGCCAGCAGACGAACGGGACCGTTGGCCTTC. It is translated as CASRRTGPLAF.